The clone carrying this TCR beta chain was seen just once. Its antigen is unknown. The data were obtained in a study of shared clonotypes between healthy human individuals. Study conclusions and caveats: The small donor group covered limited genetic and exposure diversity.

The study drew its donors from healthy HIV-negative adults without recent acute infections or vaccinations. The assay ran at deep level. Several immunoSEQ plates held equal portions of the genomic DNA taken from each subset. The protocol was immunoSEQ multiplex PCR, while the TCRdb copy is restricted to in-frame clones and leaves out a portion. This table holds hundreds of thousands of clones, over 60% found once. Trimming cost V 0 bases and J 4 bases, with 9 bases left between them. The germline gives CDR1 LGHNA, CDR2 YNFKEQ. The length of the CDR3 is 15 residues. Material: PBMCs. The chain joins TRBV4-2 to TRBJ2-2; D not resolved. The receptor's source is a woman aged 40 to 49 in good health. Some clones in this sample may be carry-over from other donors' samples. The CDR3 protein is CASSQDFSGTGELFF. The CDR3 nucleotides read TGTGCCAGCAGCCAAGATTTTTCGGGCACCGGGGAGCTGTTTTTT.